What follows are 24 T cell receptor beta chains derived from one specimen sequenced in a study of shared clonotypes between healthy human individuals. Sequenced by immunoSEQ multiplex PCR; TCRdb stores in-frame clones only, minus some. The sample has under 2.5 million clones; roughly 90% are singletons. Sequences were obtained from naive CD4+ T cells from PBMCs. This sample's subset: CD45RA+ positively selected. The receptors come from a man aged 18 to 29 in good health. Some clones in this sample may be carry-over from other donors' samples.

The chain joins TRBV15 to TRBJ1-4, with 7 positions matching TRBD1. V lost 3 bases and J lost 11; bases outside the gene matches: 9. The germline V gene has CDR1 LNHNV and CDR2 YYDKDF (reference sequence). This CDR3 region has 14 residues. CDR3 DNA sequence: TGTGCCACCAGCAGCAAACAGGGGTCCCGTAAACTGTTTTTT. Amino acid sequence: CATSSKQGSRKLFF.

V usage is TRBV18 and J usage is TRBJ2-7; D may be TRBD2 (5 bases). Trimming cost V 1 base and J 7 bases, with 14 bases left between them. The CDR3 extends over 14 amino acids. Germline V CDR1 and CDR2: KGHSH, LQKENI. The DNA for the CDR3 is TGTGCCAGCTCACCACGCATAGGACTCCTAGAGCAGTACTTC. Translating gives CASSPRIGLLEQYF.

The genes are TRBV6-1 and TRBJ1-6; possible D gene TRBD1, 6 bases. V lost 2 bases, J lost 2 bases, and 13 bases lay in between. The germline V gene encodes CDR1 MNHNS and CDR2 SASEGT. The CDR3 sequence is 17 residues long. The CDR3: CASSELQGLTYNSPLHF. CDR3 bases: TGTGCCAGCAGTGAACTGCAGGGGCTCACCTATAATTCACCCCTCCACTTT.

This sequence joins TRBV6-1 and TRBJ1-3; D is unresolved. Germline V gene sequence: CDR1 MNHNS, CDR2 SASEGT. This CDR3 is built from 12 residues. V was shortened by 4 bases and J by 3 bases, with 4 bases between the two germline ends. The CDR3 spells CASSVYGNTIYF. The CDR3 coding sequence is TGTGCCAGCAGTGTCTATGGAAACACCATATATTTT.

J is TRBJ2-1 and V is TRBV15, with 8 bases that match TRBD1. The junction had 6 bases not matched to a gene; V was cut back by 0 bases and J by 2 bases. There are 17 residues in the CDR3. The germline CDR1 and CDR2 sequences are LNHNV and YYDKDF (reference sequence). The CDR3 is CATSRDLADRAYNEQFF. CDR3 bases: TGTGCCACCAGCAGAGATCTTGCGGACAGGGCCTACAATGAGCAGTTCTTC.

The chain combines TRBV7-2 with TRBJ2-1, with 8 bases aligning to TRBD1. Per the germline V gene, CDR1 is SGHTA and CDR2 is FQGNSA. Germline trimming cut 5 bases from V and 7 bases from J; bases unmatched to any gene: 10. This CDR3 comprises 15 residues. The CDR3 coding sequence is TGTGCCAGCAGCCTCGGACAGGGACGCCTTAATGAGCAGTTCTTC. Translating gives CASSLGQGRLNEQFF. Using reference TRBV7-2 and TRBJ2-1 for the parts outside the CDR3, the full variable domain is GAGVSQSPSNKVTEKGKDVELRCDPISGHTALYWYRQSLGQGLEFLIYFQGNSAPDKSGLPSDRFSAERTGGSVSTLTIQRTQQEDSAVYLCASSLGQGRLNEQFFGPGTRLTVL.

In this sample, this clone turned up a few times. This sequence joins TRBV7-9 and TRBJ1-2, with unresolved D. CDR3 size: 15 residues. CDR1 and CDR2 (germline): SEHNR, FQNEAQ (reference sequence). The V end lost 5 bases, the J end lost 5 bases, and 18 bases lay between the germline ends. The CDR3 coding sequence is TGTGCCAGCAGCCCCCTCCAGATCCGGAGGTATGGCTACACCTTC. Its protein product is CASSPLQIRRYGYTF.

V usage is TRBV5-4 and J usage is TRBJ2-2; 10 bases fit TRBD2. Germline trimming cut 2 bases from V and 5 bases from J; bases unmatched to any gene: 12. The CDR3 totals 18 residues. From germline, CDR1 is SGHNT and CDR2 YYREEE (reference sequence). CDR3 loop: CASSFGASGSKTTGELFF. CDR3 DNA: TGTGCCAGCAGCTTCGGGGCTAGCGGGAGCAAAACTACCGGGGAGCTGTTTTTT.

The V gene is TRBV6-6, the J gene TRBJ2-1, with TRBD2 matching 7 bases. The CDR3 runs 16 residues. The germline V gene encodes CDR1 MNHNY and CDR2 SVGAGI (reference sequence). J lost 7 bases, V lost 6 bases, and 15 bases had no gene match. DNA of the CDR3: TGTGCCAGCAGGCGACGTCTAGCGGACAACGCAAATGAGCAGTTCTTC. This gives the protein CASRRRLADNANEQFF.

V gene TRBV5-1 combines with J gene TRBJ1-3; D is uncertain. Germline values: CDR1 SGHRS, CDR2 YFSETQ. V was pared by 7 bases and J by 0 bases, with 8 bases between. The CDR3 extends over 13 amino acids. As DNA, the CDR3 is TGCGCCAGCCGCCCCAGCTCTGGAAACACCATATATTTT. Its protein is CASRPSSGNTIYF.

The rearrangement uses TRBV29-1 and TRBJ1-4; TRBD1 matches 7 bases. V shed 4 bases, J shed 5 bases, and the junction held 7 bases outside the gene matches. The CDR3 extends over 14 amino acids. CDR1 and CDR2 (germline): SQVTM, ANQGSEA. In DNA form, the CDR3 reads TGCAGCGTTGCCCGGGACAGACTAAATGAAAAACTGTTTTTT. Translated: CSVARDRLNEKLFF.

The J gene is TRBJ2-7, the V gene TRBV11-2; the D gene is possibly TRBD2 (5 bases). V lost 1 base and J 0 bases, leaving 10 bases between the germline ends. Germline CDR1 and CDR2: SGHAT and FQNNGV. The CDR3 is 15 residues long. This CDR3 reads CASSLVGLNSYEQYF. DNA for the CDR3: TGTGCCAGCAGCTTAGTCGGACTTAACTCCTACGAGCAGTACTTC.

This clone was seen a single time. The chain combines TRBV7-2 with TRBJ1-5; 10 nucleotides agree with TRBD1. The CDR3 has 16 amino acids. The trim removed 3 bases at V and 4 bases at J, leaving 6 bases unmatched. CDR1 SGHTA and CDR2 FQGNSA come from the germline V gene. For the CDR3, the DNA is TGTGCCAGCAGCTTTCTCCCGGACAGGGGGAATCAGCCCCAGCATTTT. It codes for CASSFLPDRGNQPQHF. Full variable domain (outside the CDR3, taken from reference TRBV7-2 and TRBJ1-5): GAGVSQSPSNKVTEKGKDVELRCDPISGHTALYWYRQSLGQGLEFLIYFQGNSAPDKSGLPSDRFSAERTGGSVSTLTIQRTQQEDSAVYLCASSFLPDRGNQPQHFGDGTRLSIL.

This chain joins TRBV6-1 and TRBJ2-7; 10 positions agree with TRBD2. The CDR3 runs to 15 residues. The V gene's germline CDR1 is MNHNS and CDR2 SASEGT. Germline trimming cut 9 bases from V and 7 bases from J; bases unmatched to any gene: 15. The CDR3 reads CARGGSAGGPGEQYF. CDR3 sequence (DNA): TGTGCCAGGGGTGGGTCAGCGGGAGGGCCGGGGGAGCAGTACTTC.

This chain links TRBV5-1 with TRBJ2-7; the D call may be TRBD1 or TRBD2 (6 bases each). This CDR3 is 16 amino acids long. V lost 4 bases and J 1 base, leaving 18 bases between the germline ends. CDR1 SGHRS and CDR2 YFSETQ come from the germline V gene. CDR3 protein: CASSLGPGAGSYEQYF. Here the CDR3 DNA reads TGCGCCAGCAGCCTAGGGCCGGGGGCAGGATCCTACGAGCAGTACTTC.

This sequence joins TRBV9 and TRBJ2-1; 10 bases match TRBD2. The germline gives CDR1 SGDLS, CDR2 YYNGEE. The CDR3 is 15 residues long. V dropped 4 bases and J dropped 4; count of bases not matched to a gene: 5. Here the CDR3 reads CASSTSGTLYNEQFF. CDR3 in DNA: TGTGCCAGCAGCACTAGCGGGACTCTATACAATGAGCAGTTCTTC. The full variable domain, completed using reference TRBV9 and TRBJ2-1, is DSGVTQTPKHLITATGQRVTLRCSPRSGDLSVYWYQQSLDQGLQFLIQYYNGEERAKGNILERFSAQQFPDLHSELNLSSLELGDSALYFCASSTSGTLYNEQFFGPGTRLTVL.

The V and J genes are TRBV5-1 and TRBJ2-7, with D possibly matching TRBD2 (5 bases). The V gene's germline CDR1 is SGHRS and CDR2 YFSETQ. Trimming took 1 base from V and 0 from J, leaving 11 bases between them. The CDR3 runs 15 residues. The CDR3 DNA follows: TGCGCCAGCAGCTTGCCTCTAACTAGCTCCTACGAGCAGTACTTC. Translation: CASSLPLTSSYEQYF. Full variable domain (outside the CDR3, taken from reference TRBV5-1 and TRBJ2-7): KAGVTQTPRYLIKTRGQQVTLSCSPISGHRSVSWYQQTPGQGLQFLFEYFSETQRNKGNFPGRFSGRQFSNSRSEMNVSTLELGDSALYLCASSLPLTSSYEQYFGPGTRLTVT.

The rearrangement joins TRBV6-1 to TRBJ1-1, with D tentatively TRBD1 (6 bases). Germline CDR1 and CDR2: MNHNS and SASEGT. Trimming shortened V by 3 bases and J by 11 bases, and 13 bases separated the two germline ends. The CDR3 has 12 residues. In DNA, the CDR3 is TGTGCCAGCAGTGAGAGTACAGGGCGGGCTTTCTTT. It translates to CASSESTGRAFF.

V gene TRBV2 combines with J gene TRBJ2-1, with D perhaps TRBD1 (6 bases). Per germline, CDR1 SNHLY and CDR2 FYNNEI. CDR3 length equals 13 residues. The V end lost 4 bases, the J end lost 7 bases, and 11 bases lay between the germline ends. The CDR3 sequence: CASSGTDGNEQFF. The DNA for the CDR3 is TGTGCCAGCAGTGGGACAGATGGGAATGAGCAGTTCTTC. Complete variable domain (other parts from reference TRBV2 and TRBJ2-1): EPEVTQTPSHQVTQMGQEVILRCVPISNHLYFYWYRQILGQKVEFLVSFYNNEISEKSEIFDDQFSVERPDGSNFTLKIRSTKLEDSAMYFCASSGTDGNEQFFGPGTRLTVL.

On this clone: Additional DNA sequences in this sample encode the identical CDR3. CDR3 sequence (DNA): TGTGCCAGCAGCTTAGCCCCGAACACTGAAGCTTTCTTT. Its translation is CASSLAPNTEAFF. The V gene is TRBV7-9, the J gene TRBJ1-1; no firm D call. CDR1 and CDR2 (germline): SEHNR, FQNEAQ (reference sequence). The V end was cut by 0 bases, the J end by 1 base, with 3 bases between. The CDR3 is made up of 13 amino acids.

The CDR3 protein is CASSIRLTGDANEKLFF. The CDR3 region has the DNA TGTGCCAGTAGTATTCGACTAACAGGGGATGCTAATGAAAAACTGTTTTTT. The rearrangement uses TRBV19 and TRBJ1-4; 7 bases match TRBD1. Trimming removed 3 bases from V and 3 bases from J; junction bases left unmatched: 10. The CDR3 runs to 17 residues. Germline V gives CDR1 LNHDA, CDR2 SQIVND (reference sequence).

The V gene is TRBV27, the J gene TRBJ1-1; D not certain. Germline V lookup: CDR1 MNHEY, CDR2 SMNVEV (reference sequence). V gave up 8 bases and J gave up 6 bases, with 16 bases separating them. CDR3 length: 13 residues. The CDR3 bases are TGTGCCAGCTCCATGCAAGGGCGGCCTGAAGCTTTCTTT. As protein: CASSMQGRPEAFF.

This sequence joins TRBV10-3 and TRBJ2-1, with D perhaps assigned TRBD1 or TRBD2 (5 bases each). V dropped 1 base and J dropped 0 bases, with 10 bases sitting between them. The CDR3 consists of 16 residues. Germline V CDR1 and CDR2: ENHRY, SYGVKD. CDR3: CAISEFSGRSYNEQFF. For the CDR3, the DNA is TGTGCCATCAGTGAGTTTTCGGGGCGCTCCTACAATGAGCAGTTCTTC.

The V call is TRBV4-2, the J call TRBJ1-3; D unresolved. The CDR3 length is 16 residues. Trimming left V 3 bases short and J 0 bases short, with 12 bases between. The V gene's germline CDR1 is LGHNA and CDR2 YNFKEQ. CDR3 in DNA: TGTGCCAGCAGCCAGGCGACTGTAGACTCTGGAAACACCATATATTTT. Encoded protein: CASSQATVDSGNTIYF.